This TCR beta chain was captured by sequencing in a study of beta chain features in type 1 diabetes. Study overall: Regarding age, gender and cell yields, patients proved similar to healthy donors.

Germline loops: CDR1 SGHDT, CDR2 YYEEEE. With 4 bases clipped from V and 9 bases from J, the junction kept 9 bases outside the gene matches. The CDR3 covers 14 residues. Notes on the study in general: VDJ junctions from type 1 diabetes patients carried fewer insertions and larger deletions.

The investigators reverse transcribed all of the isolated RNA, so they sequenced expressed TCRB transcripts. Profiled with immunoSEQ multiplex PCR; TCRdb holds only in-frame clones, not every one. Of some 400,000 clones listed, roughly 15% are singletons. To note about this clone: The antigen remains unidentified.

The genes are TRBV5-6 and TRBJ2-7, with 11 bases identical to TRBD1. This receptor was taken from a young woman in good health. Sequencing was done on a sample of naive CD4+ T cells from blood. The CDR3 DNA is TGTGCCAGCAGCCCGGACAGGGGGCGGTTGGGGCAGTACTTC. Protein product: CASSPDRGRLGQYF.